The next 6 T cell receptor beta chains were all read from a single sample in a study of T cell clonotyping in hematopoietic cell transplantation. Assay used: immunoSEQ multiplex PCR; TCRdb lists only in-frame clones, some missing. The data show about 27,000 clones, with around 95% seen just once and roughly 1.4% held by the top ten. Sequencing used peripheral blood mononuclear cells. The receptor set was obtained from a man between 50 and 59 years old in good health. Some clones in this sample may be carry-over from other donors' samples.

This clone appeared a single time. CDR3 nucleotides: TGTGCCAGCAGCCAAGACCGAGGGACTGGTGGCTACACCTTC. Translated, it gives CASSQDRGTGGYTF. The V gene is TRBV4-2, the J gene TRBJ1-2; a weak D match, TRBD1 (5 bases). Looked up from germline, CDR1 is LGHNA and CDR2 is YNFKEQ. V was pared by 0 bases and J by 7 bases, with 12 bases between. The CDR3 spans 14 residues.

The V call is TRBV5-1, the J call TRBJ1-5, with D uncertain. The germline V and J ends were trimmed by 4 bases and 6 bases, with 14 bases remaining between them. The V gene's germline CDR1 is SGHRS and CDR2 YFSETQ. CDR3 length: 14 amino acids. CDR3 region: CASSADLGFQPQHF. The CDR3 DNA sequence: TGCGCCAGCAGCGCGGACCTGGGGTTTCAGCCCCAGCATTTT.

V usage is TRBV19 and J usage is TRBJ1-6; TRBD1 is a possible D gene (5 bases). Germline loops: CDR1 LNHDA, CDR2 SQIVND (reference sequence). The CDR3 has 14 residues. With 9 bases removed from V and 0 bases from J, the gap between germline ends came to 9 bases. CDR3 region: CASRQSSYNSPLHF. CDR3 nucleotide sequence: TGTGCCAGCAGACAGAGCTCCTATAATTCACCCCTCCACTTT.

The chain is built from TRBV5-1 and TRBJ2-5, with 9 bases fitting TRBD2. The V segment lost 4 bases and the J segment 6 bases; nucleotides outside the gene matches: 13. Germline loops: CDR1 SGHRS, CDR2 YFSETQ. CDR3 length: 16 amino acids. CDR3 DNA: TGCGCCAGCAGCCCACTCCCCGGCGGGGGGGACCAGACCCAGTACTTC. Translated: CASSPLPGGGDQTQYF.

This chain connects TRBV7-9 to TRBJ1-2, with 7 bases that match TRBD1. With 6 bases clipped from V and 7 bases from J, the junction kept 5 bases outside the gene matches. Looked up from germline, CDR1 is SEHNR and CDR2 is FQNEAQ (reference sequence). This CDR3 has 12 amino acids. The CDR3 DNA follows: TGTGCCAGCAGTGGAGGGGGCACTGGCTACACCTTC. It yields the protein CASSGGGTGYTF.

The chain recombines TRBV7-2 with TRBJ1-1, with D perhaps matching TRBD1 (6 bases). V shed 8 bases and J shed 3 bases, with 16 bases lying between them. Germline CDR1 is SGHTA and CDR2 is FQGNSA. CDR3 length equals 14 residues. CDR3 region: CASYIRGRDTEAFF. As DNA, the CDR3 is TGTGCCAGCTATATCAGGGGACGGGACACTGAAGCTTTCTTT.